The 5 T cell receptor beta chains in this list originate from one sample, sequenced in a study of monozygotic twins with inflammatory bowel disease. TCRdb re-called the 5' RACE reads and gives one entry per CDR3 protein, without DNA. The sample table includes a few hundred thousand distinct CDR3 sequences. Sequencing was done on a sample of blood. These receptors all come from a human donor with ulcerative colitis or Crohn's disease, or a healthy co-twin of an affected twin (not recorded which).

V is TRBV5-5 and J is TRBJ2-7; there is no DNA to check the TCRdb D call of TRBD1. Looked up from germline, CDR1 is SGHKS and CDR2 is YYEKEE (reference sequence). The CDR3 spans 15 residues. CDR3 amino acids: CASSLELGPSYEQYF.

V gene TRBV2 combines with J gene TRBJ1-1; with no DNA, the TCRdb D assignment of TRBD1 cannot be verified. In germline, CDR1 is SNHLY, CDR2 FYNNEI. The CDR3 is 11 amino acids. The CDR3 sequence: CASGGGTEAFF.

This rearrangement joins TRBV9 to TRBJ2-3; the D gene TCRdb calls, TRBD1, cannot be checked with no DNA. This CDR3 spans 17 amino acids. From germline, CDR1 is SGDLS and CDR2 YYNGEE. The CDR3 spells CASSTTGSAGNTDTQYF. The full variable domain, completed using reference TRBV9 and TRBJ2-3, is DSGVTQTPKHLITATGQRVTLRCSPRSGDLSVYWYQQSLDQGLQFLIQYYNGEERAKGNILERFSAQQFPDLHSELNLSSLELGDSALYFCASSTTGSAGNTDTQYFGPGTRLTVL.

The chain links TRBV14 to TRBJ2-1; without DNA, the TCRdb call of TRBD2 cannot be checked. CDR3 length equals 18 residues. Germline assignment: CDR1 SGHDN and CDR2 FVKESK. The CDR3 region is CASSQESVRRGLYNEQFF.

CDR3 residues: CASRDGLAGDVDTQYF. The chain recombines TRBV3-1 with TRBJ2-3; TCRdb proposes TRBD2, but this gene call is untestable without DNA. Per the germline V gene, CDR1 is LGHDT and CDR2 is YNNKEL (reference sequence). There are 16 residues in the CDR3.